This is a list of T cell receptor beta chains from one sample in a study of cytomegalovirus exposure and HLA in healthy donors. Repertoires were generated with immunoSEQ multiplex PCR, while TCRdb's copy carries only in-frame clones and drops some. The table records some 120,000 clones, around 78% of them present only once. The sample was PBMCs. These TCRs come from a man aged 50 to 60 in good health and CMV-seronegative. Both conserved end residues are part of each CDR3. Fields, in order: clone size, V gene, J gene, D gene, CDR3 DNA, CDR3 protein. A D gene is named only where the DNA matches it firmly. The listing skips clone size in some rows; elsewhere it reads once, few, many or a size class.

few	TRBV6-1	TRBJ1-1	-	TGTGCCAGCAGTGAAGGGGGAGGTATCTCTGAAGCTTTCTTT	CASSEGGGISEAFF
-	TRBV7-9	TRBJ2-3	-	TGTGCCAGCAGCTTAGACGTGGGCAGAACGCAGTATTTT	CASSLDVGRTQYF
-	TRBV7-9	TRBJ2-2	-	TGTTCCAGCAGCATAAGTACAGCCGGGGAGCTGTTTTTT	CSSSISTAGELFF
few	TRBV29-1	TRBJ1-4	-	TGCAGCGTATCCCCAGTGGGGGGGGCCAACGAAAAACTGTTTTTT	CSVSPVGGANEKLFF
-	TRBV2	TRBJ1-2	TRBD1	TGTGCCAGCAGTAAGGACAGGGGAAGTGGCTACACCTTC	CASSKDRGSGYTF
once	TRBV10-3	TRBJ1-4	TRBD1	TGTGCCATCAGTGAGGTGTCAGGGGGTAATGAAAAACTGTTTTTT	CAISEVSGGNEKLFF
-	TRBV5-6	TRBJ2-2	TRBD1	TGTGCCAGCGACGGACAGGACTCCACCGGGGAGCTGTTTTTT	CASDGQDSTGELFF
-	TRBV9	TRBJ1-1	-	TGTGCCAGCAGCGTAGGATGGGGAGGGGGTGAAGCTTTCTTT	CASSVGWGGGEAFF
-	TRBV5-8	TRBJ2-1	-	TGTGCCAGCAGCCTCGGTCGGGGTAGGGTCAATGAGCAGTTCTTC	CASSLGRGRVNEQFF
-	TRBV6-5	TRBJ1-6	-	TGTGCCAGCAGTTACGACTCACTCTCAGGGAATTCACCCCTCCACTTT	CASSYDSLSGNSPLHF
few	TRBV6-5	TRBJ1-3	-	TGTGCCAGCAGGCGGATATCTGGAAACACCATATATTTT	CASRRISGNTIYF
once	TRBV2	TRBJ1-4	TRBD1	TGTGCCAGCACCCTAGGGGGCAATAATGAAAAACTGTTTTTT	CASTLGGNNEKLFF
-	TRBV6-1	TRBJ2-1	-	TGTGCCAGCAGCGGGGTGAGCTCCTACAATGAGCAGTTCTTC	CASSGVSSYNEQFF
-	TRBV2	TRBJ1-5	-	TGTGCCAGCCATGTAGAAGCTGATCAGCCCCAGCATTTT	CASHVEADQPQHF
-	TRBV6-4	TRBJ2-3	TRBD2	TGTGCCAGCAGTCGGGACTATGGCACCACAGATACGCAGTATTTT	CASSRDYGTTDTQYF
-	TRBV6-5	TRBJ2-7	TRBD1	TGTGCCAGCAGGACGACAGGGGCGATATACGAGCAGTACTTC	CASRTTGAIYEQYF
-	TRBV9	TRBJ2-3	TRBD1	TGTGCCAGCAGCGTAGAGGGACAGGGTCGGGATACGCAGTATTTT	CASSVEGQGRDTQYF
few	TRBV5-6	TRBJ1-6	TRBD1	TGTGCCAGCAGCCGGGACAGGTTATTCTCCTATAATTCACCCCTCCACTTT	CASSRDRLFSYNSPLHF
-	TRBV21-1	TRBJ1-5	-	TGTGCCAGCAGCACCGGACAGGGATCGATGATTAGCAATCAGCCCCAGCATTTT	CASSTGQGSMISNQPQHF
-	TRBV5-1	TRBJ1-1	-	TGCGCCAGCAGCTTGAACGCGGGGGTTGAAAAGAACACTGAAGCTTTCTTT	CASSLNAGVEKNTEAFF
few	TRBV27	TRBJ1-2	-	TGTGCCAGCAGTTTATCGTTGGCAGGGAATGGCTACACCTTC	CASSLSLAGNGYTF
-	TRBV4-1	TRBJ2-3	-	TGCGCCAGCAGCCAGCTACAGGTCACAGATACGCAGTATTTT	CASSQLQVTDTQYF
-	TRBV4-2	TRBJ2-7	TRBD1	TGTGCCAGCAGCCAGCGACAGGGGTATTCCGACGAGCAGTACTTC	CASSQRQGYSDEQYF
few	TRBV6-4	TRBJ2-5	-	TGTGCCAGCAGTGACGGGGCCGAACAAGAGACCCAGTACTTC	CASSDGAEQETQYF
-	TRBV4-3	TRBJ2-3	TRBD2	TGCGCCAGCAGCCAAGGGACTAGCGGGGGGCACGTCACAGATACGCAGTATTTT	CASSQGTSGGHVTDTQYF
few	TRBV5-1	TRBJ1-1	TRBD1	TGCGCCAGCAGCGACCAACAGGGGAGGCACACTGAAGCTTTCTTT	CASSDQQGRHTEAFF
-	TRBV5-1	TRBJ2-3	TRBD1	TGCGCCAGCAGCTTGGCCGACAGGGCAGTAGATACGCAGTATTTT	CASSLADRAVDTQYF
few	TRBV5-8	TRBJ2-1	TRBD1	TGTGCCAGCAGCCCCGGACAGGGGCAGTTCTTC	CASSPGQGQFF
-	TRBV9	TRBJ1-2	TRBD1	TGTGCCAGCAGCGCCCCGGGACAGGGCATTGGCTACACCTTC	CASSAPGQGIGYTF
-	TRBV5-4	TRBJ1-4	-	TGTGCCAGCAGCTTGGTTGGGGCCGGTGAAAAACTGTTTTTT	CASSLVGAGEKLFF
few	TRBV28	TRBJ2-5	TRBD2	TGTGCCAGCAGTCCCGGGACTAGCGGGGGTGAAGAGACCCAGTACTTC	CASSPGTSGGEETQYF
-	TRBV11-1	TRBJ2-2	TRBD1	TGTGCCAGCAGCTTAGCGTTTCGGACAGGACCCGGGGAGCTGTTTTTT	CASSLAFRTGPGELFF
once	TRBV19	TRBJ1-2	-	TGTGCCAGTAGTCCCCGCTCAAGCAACTATGGCTACACCTTC	CASSPRSSNYGYTF
-	TRBV5-1	TRBJ2-5	TRBD2	TGCGCCAGCAGCTCCGAGCGGGGGGGTGGCGAGACCCAGTACTTC	CASSSERGGGETQYF
few	TRBV5-1	TRBJ2-3	TRBD2	TGCGCCAGCAGCCTAAGACTAGCGGGGGGGCTTTCGACAGATACGCAGTATTTT	CASSLRLAGGLSTDTQYF
-	TRBV5-5	TRBJ2-3	TRBD1	TGTGCCAGCAGCGAGGACAGGGGCCTTGATACGCAGTATTTT	CASSEDRGLDTQYF
once	TRBV5-1	TRBJ1-4	TRBD1	TGCGCCAGCAGCTCGGCCGGGACAGCGACAGCAACTAATGAAAAACTGTTTTTT	CASSSAGTATATNEKLFF
-	TRBV28	TRBJ2-3	TRBD2	TGTGCCAGCAGAACGGGGAGGGGCACAGATACGCAGTATTTT	CASRTGRGTDTQYF
-	TRBV2	TRBJ2-1	TRBD2	TGTGCCACCAAGCGGGGCGGGGAGTACAATGAGCAGTTCTTC	CATKRGGEYNEQFF
-	TRBV5-1	TRBJ2-1	-	TGCGCCAGCAGCTTGGCGAATACGGGCTACAATGAGCAGTTCTTC	CASSLANTGYNEQFF
few	TRBV5-6	TRBJ1-2	-	TGTGCCAGCTCCGGGCCGGGGGGCGGCTACACCTTC	CASSGPGGGYTF
-	TRBV11-2	TRBJ2-3	-	TGTGCCAGCAGCTTAGATATAGGCAGGGCTACAGATACGCAGTATTTT	CASSLDIGRATDTQYF